This TCR beta chain was observed in a study of T-cell reconstitution after alpha-beta-depleted transplantation in children. Using unique molecular identifiers, the investigators prepared the TCRbeta library. One entry per CDR3 protein results from TCRdb running MiXCR on the PCR reads. Counted here are a few hundred thousand distinct CDR3 sequences, over 20% occurring once; the ten biggest clones make up 3.8%. This clonotype was seen ten or more times. Germline lookup yields CDR1 MGHDK and CDR2 SYGVNS. The CDR3 spans 12 residues. Trimming shortened V by 2 bases and J by 15 bases, and 14 bases separated the two germline ends.

The source was PBMCs from the stem cell graft donor, collected from the stem cell graft. The receptor was derived from a human donor who donated a stem cell graft to a child with acute myeloid leukemia. The chain combines TRBV25-1 with TRBJ2-1; weak D call: TRBD1 (6 bases). Here the CDR3 DNA reads TGTGCCAGCAGTGAACAGGGGTTCGATAGGTTCTTC. The encoded protein is CASSEQGFDRFF.